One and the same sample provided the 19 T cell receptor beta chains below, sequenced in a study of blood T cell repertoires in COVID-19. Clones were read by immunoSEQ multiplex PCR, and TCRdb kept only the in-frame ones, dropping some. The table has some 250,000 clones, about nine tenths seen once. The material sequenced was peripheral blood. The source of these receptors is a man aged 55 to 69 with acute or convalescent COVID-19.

CDR3 region: CASSSQGDSRYGYTF. The CDR3 nucleotides read TGTGCCAGTAGTTCCCAGGGCGACAGTCGGTATGGCTACACCTTC. The rearrangement joins TRBV19 to TRBJ1-2; a possible D gene is TRBD1 (5 bases). CDR3 length: 15 residues. CDR1 and CDR2 (germline): LNHDA, SQIVND (reference sequence). V was cut by 5 bases and J by 5 bases, with 18 bases left in between.

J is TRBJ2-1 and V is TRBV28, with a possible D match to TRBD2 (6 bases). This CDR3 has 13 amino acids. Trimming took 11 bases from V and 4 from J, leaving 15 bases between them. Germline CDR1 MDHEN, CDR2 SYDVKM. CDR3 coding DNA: TGTGCCTGCTGCGGCGCGGGATACAATGAGCAGTTCTTC. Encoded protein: CACCGAGYNEQFF.

CDR3 nucleotides: TGTGCCAGCAGCCCCGGGACAGTAACCAATCAGCCCCAGCATTTT. It codes for CASSPGTVTNQPQHF. V is TRBV2 and J is TRBJ1-5, with 7 bases that match TRBD1. This CDR3 is 15 amino acids long. V trimming: 6 bases; J trimming: 3 bases; junction bases outside the gene matches: 8. Germline V gene data show CDR1 as SNHLY and CDR2 as FYNNEI.

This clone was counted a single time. CDR3 sequence reads: CAIPDMGFISYEQYF. As DNA, the CDR3 is TGTGCCATCCCGGACATGGGGTTCATATCCTACGAGCAGTACTTC. The chain carries TRBV7-9 and TRBJ2-7, with D possibly TRBD1 on 5 matching bases. The germline V gene has CDR1 SEHNR and CDR2 FQNEAQ (reference sequence). This CDR3 has 15 residues. Trimming left V 10 bases short and J 1 base short, with 20 bases between.

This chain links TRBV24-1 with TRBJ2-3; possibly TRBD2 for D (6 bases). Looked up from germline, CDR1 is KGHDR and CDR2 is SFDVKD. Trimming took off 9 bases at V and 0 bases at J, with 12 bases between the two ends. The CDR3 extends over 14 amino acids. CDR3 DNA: TGTGCCACCGCTCCGGGACTGAGCACAGATACGCAGTATTTT. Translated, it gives CATAPGLSTDTQYF.

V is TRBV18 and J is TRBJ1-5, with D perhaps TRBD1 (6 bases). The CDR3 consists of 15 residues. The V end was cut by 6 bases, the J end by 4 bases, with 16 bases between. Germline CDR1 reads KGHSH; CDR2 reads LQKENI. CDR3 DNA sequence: TGTGCCAGCTCCCCGGACAGCTTTGGGAATCAGCCCCAGCATTTT. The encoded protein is CASSPDSFGNQPQHF. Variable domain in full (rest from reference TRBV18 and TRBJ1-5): NAGVMQNPRHLVRRRGQEARLRCSPMKGHSHVYWYRQLPEEGLKFMVYLQKENIIDESGMPKERFSAEFPKEGPSILRIQQVVRGDSAAYFCASSPDSFGNQPQHFGDGTRLSIL.

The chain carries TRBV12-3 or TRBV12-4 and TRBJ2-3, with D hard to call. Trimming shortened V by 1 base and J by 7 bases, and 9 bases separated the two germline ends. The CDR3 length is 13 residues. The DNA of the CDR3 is TGTGCCAGCAGTTTAGGGGCGAGATATACGCAGTATTTT. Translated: CASSLGARYTQYF.

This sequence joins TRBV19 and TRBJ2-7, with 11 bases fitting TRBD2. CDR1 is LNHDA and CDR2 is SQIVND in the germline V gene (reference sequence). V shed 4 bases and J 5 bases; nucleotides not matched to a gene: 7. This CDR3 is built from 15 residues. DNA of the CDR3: TGTGCCAGTAGTACCTTAGCGGGAGGGCCCAACGAGCAGTACTTC. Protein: CASSTLAGGPNEQYF.

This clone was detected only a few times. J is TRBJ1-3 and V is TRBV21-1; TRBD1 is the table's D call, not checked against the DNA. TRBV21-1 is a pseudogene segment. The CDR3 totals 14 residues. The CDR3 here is CASSEANSGNTIYF. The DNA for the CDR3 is TGTGCCAGCAGCGAAGCCAACTCTGGAAACACCATATATTTT.

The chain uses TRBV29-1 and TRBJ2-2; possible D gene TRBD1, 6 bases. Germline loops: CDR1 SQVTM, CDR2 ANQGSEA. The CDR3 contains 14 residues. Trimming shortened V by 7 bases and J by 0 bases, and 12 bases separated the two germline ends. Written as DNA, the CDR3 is TGCAGCGGGGGGCAGGGTCCGAACACCGGGGAGCTGTTTTTT. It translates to CSGGQGPNTGELFF.

DNA of the CDR3: TGTGCCAGCAGCTTTATGGGACTAGCGGGAGGGGAGACCCAGTACTTC. Protein: CASSFMGLAGGETQYF. The chain employs TRBV11-2 and TRBJ2-5, with TRBD2 matching over 16 bases. The CDR3 runs 16 residues. V lost 3 bases and J lost 5; bases outside the gene matches: 3. CDR1 SGHAT and CDR2 FQNNGV come from the germline V gene.

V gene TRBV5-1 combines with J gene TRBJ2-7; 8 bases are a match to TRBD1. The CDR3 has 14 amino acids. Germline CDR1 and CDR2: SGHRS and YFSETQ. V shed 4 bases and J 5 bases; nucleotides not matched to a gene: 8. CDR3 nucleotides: TGCGCCAGCAGCCTCCTGACAGGGGACGACGAGCAGTACTTC. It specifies CASSLLTGDDEQYF.

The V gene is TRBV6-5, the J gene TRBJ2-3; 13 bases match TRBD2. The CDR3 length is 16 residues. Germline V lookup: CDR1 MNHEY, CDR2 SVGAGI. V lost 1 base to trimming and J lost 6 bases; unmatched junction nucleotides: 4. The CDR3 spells CASSYLRTSGSDTQYF. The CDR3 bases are TGTGCCAGCAGTTACTTAAGGACTAGCGGGAGTGATACGCAGTATTTT.

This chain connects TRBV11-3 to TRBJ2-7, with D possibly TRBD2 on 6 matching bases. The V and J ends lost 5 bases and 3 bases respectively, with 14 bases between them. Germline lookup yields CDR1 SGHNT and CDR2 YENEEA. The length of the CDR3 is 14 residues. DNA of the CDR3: TGTGCCAGCAGCGACGGAGGGAGCGTCTACGAGCAGTACTTC. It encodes CASSDGGSVYEQYF.

The CDR3 reads CASSPADGLPYGYTF. In DNA, the CDR3 is TGCGCCAGCAGCCCGGCCGACGGACTGCCCTATGGCTACACCTTC. V usage is TRBV4-1 and J usage is TRBJ1-2; D is ambiguous. V was clipped by 4 bases and J by 4 bases, with 16 bases between them. Germline CDR1 reads MGHRA; CDR2 reads YSYEKL. This CDR3 is 15 amino acids long.

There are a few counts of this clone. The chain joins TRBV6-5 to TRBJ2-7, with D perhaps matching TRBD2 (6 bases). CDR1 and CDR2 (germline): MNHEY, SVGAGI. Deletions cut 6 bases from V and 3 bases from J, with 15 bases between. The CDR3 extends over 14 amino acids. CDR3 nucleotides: TGTGCCAGCAGCCCCCGGGGGAGACTCTACGAGCAGTACTTC. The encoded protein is CASSPRGRLYEQYF.

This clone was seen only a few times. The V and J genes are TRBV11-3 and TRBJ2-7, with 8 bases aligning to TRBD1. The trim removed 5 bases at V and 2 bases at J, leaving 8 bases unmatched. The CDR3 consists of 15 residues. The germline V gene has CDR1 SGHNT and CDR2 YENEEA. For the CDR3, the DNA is TGTGCCAGCAGCAACAGGGAGGACAGGGCCTACGAGCAGTACTTC. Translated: CASSNREDRAYEQYF. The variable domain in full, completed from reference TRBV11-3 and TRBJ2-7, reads EAGVVQSPRYKIIEKKQPVAFWCNPISGHNTLYWYLQNLGQGPELLIRYENEEAVDDSQLPKDRFSAERLKGVDSTLKIQPAELGDSAVYLCASSNREDRAYEQYFGPGTRLTVT.

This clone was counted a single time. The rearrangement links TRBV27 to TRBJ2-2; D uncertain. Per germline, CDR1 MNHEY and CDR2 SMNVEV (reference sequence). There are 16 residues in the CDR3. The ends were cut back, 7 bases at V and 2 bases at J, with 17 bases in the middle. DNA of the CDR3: TGTGCCAGCATAGGCCTAGGCTCCTCAAACACCGGGGAGCTGTTTTTT. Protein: CASIGLGSSNTGELFF.

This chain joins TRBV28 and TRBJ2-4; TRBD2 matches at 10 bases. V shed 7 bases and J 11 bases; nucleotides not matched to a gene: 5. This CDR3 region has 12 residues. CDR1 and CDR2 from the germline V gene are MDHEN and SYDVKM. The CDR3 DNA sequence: TGTGCCAGCACTTCTAGCGGGAGTGTTCAGTACTTC. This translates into CASTSSGSVQYF.